This T cell receptor (beta chain) was captured by sequencing in a study of identical twins. Study conclusions and caveats: Out-of-frame alpha sequences shared by twins showed excess low generation probability.

Comment on this clonotype: Antigen: not known.

The germline V gene encodes CDR1 SEHNR and CDR2 FQNEAQ (reference sequence). V dropped 1 base and J dropped 6 bases, with 16 bases sitting between them. The CDR3 loop spans 16 amino acids. Template switching supplied a universal primer site; unique molecular identifiers were carried on the cDNA. TCRdb recomputed calls from the 5' RACE reads with MiXCR, one row per CDR3 protein. This sample has a few hundred thousand distinct CDR3 sequences, with around 9.7% found just once. The chain links TRBV7-9 to TRBJ2-1, with D tentatively TRBD2 (5 bases). The origin of this receptor is a woman aged 45 to 65 in good health. Sequenced input: naive T cells sorted from blood. CDR3 nucleotides: TGTGCCAGCAGCTTAGGAGCAGCGGTTGTGGGCAATGAGCAGTTCTTC. Its protein product is CASSLGAAVVGNEQFF. The whole variable domain, remainder taken from reference TRBV7-9 and TRBJ2-1, is DTGVSQNPRHKITKRGQNVTFRCDPISEHNRLYWYRQTLGQGPEFLTYFQNEAQLEKSRLLSDRFSAERPKGSFSTLEIQRTEQGDSAMYLCASSLGAAVVGNEQFFGPGTRLTVL.